The 16 T cell receptor beta chains listed next were all sequenced from one sample in a study of T cell responses to AZD1222 COVID-19 vaccine. Sequencing was performed with immunoSEQ multiplex PCR; in TCRdb, only in-frame clones are kept and a portion is missing. The repertoire holds approximately 100,000 clones, around 84% seen once, with approximately 1.5% in the top ten. Specimen: peripheral blood, collected on day 0 of AZD1222 vaccination. The receptor source for this set is an adult in good health.

The chain is built from TRBV29-1 and TRBJ2-3; D is uncertain. The germline V and J ends were trimmed by 2 bases and 1 base, with 13 bases remaining between them. CDR1 and CDR2 (germline): SQVTM, ANQGSEA. This CDR3 is 15 amino acids long. CDR3 sequence: CSVETGHRGTDTQYF. Here the CDR3 DNA reads TGCAGCGTTGAAACCGGTCATAGGGGCACAGATACGCAGTATTTT.

This chain connects TRBV19 to TRBJ2-5; 8 bases map to TRBD2. This CDR3 is built from 14 residues. In germline, CDR1 is LNHDA, CDR2 SQIVND (reference sequence). V shed 5 bases, J shed 4 bases, and the junction held 6 bases outside the gene matches. The CDR3 DNA sequence: TGTGCCAGTAGTCCCGGACGGGAGGGAGAGACCCAGTACTTC. It encodes CASSPGREGETQYF.

In its sample, this clone was seen once. The J gene is TRBJ2-1, the V gene TRBV24-1, with a tentative D call TRBD1 (5 bases). This CDR3 contains 14 residues. CDR1 is KGHDR and CDR2 is SFDVKD in the germline V gene. V gave up 0 bases and J gave up 8 bases, with 10 bases separating them. The CDR3 sequence is CATSDLGRVDEQFF. The CDR3 nucleotides read TGTGCCACCAGTGATTTGGGCAGGGTTGATGAGCAGTTCTTC.

The chain employs TRBV10-3 and TRBJ2-7, with TRBD1 as a possible D gene (5 bases). Trimming pared 8 bases from V and 5 bases from J, leaving 10 bases between. CDR1 and CDR2 from the germline V gene are ENHRY and SYGVKD. There are 11 residues in the CDR3. The CDR3 here is CAIGARNEQYF. The CDR3 DNA sequence: TGTGCCATCGGGGCCAGGAACGAGCAGTACTTC.

The count of this clone is one. CDR3 nucleotide sequence: TGTGCCAGCAGCGTAGCAGGGGAGGGCGGCTACACCTTC. As protein: CASSVAGEGGYTF. This rearrangement joins TRBV9 to TRBJ1-2, with D possibly TRBD1 on 6 matching bases. Trimming removed 0 bases at V and 8 bases at J, with 11 bases between. Germline CDR1 and CDR2: SGDLS and YYNGEE. This CDR3 is 13 amino acids long.

The CDR3: CASSPYPGPQCINSYEQYF. The CDR3 coding sequence is TGTGCCAGCAGCCCTTACCCCGGGCCCCAATGCATAAATTCCTACGAGCAGTACTTC. J is TRBJ2-7 and V is TRBV3-1 (or the pseudogene TRBV3-2); no reliable D call. CDR1 and CDR2 (germline): LGHDT, YNNKEL (reference sequence). This CDR3 is 19 amino acids long. V lost 4 bases to trimming and J lost 1 base, with 26 bases between them.

This chain links TRBV5-1 with TRBJ1-6; perhaps TRBD1 as D (5 bases). This CDR3 is 15 amino acids long. Germline V gene sequence: CDR1 SGHRS, CDR2 YFSETQ. V lost 4 bases and J lost 6, with 14 bases in between. The CDR3 DNA reads TGCGCCAGCAGCCTGGGACCCGGGTTTAATTCACCCCTCCACTTT. The encoded protein is CASSLGPGFNSPLHF.

This chain links TRBV3-1 (or the pseudogene TRBV3-2) with TRBJ1-1; D might be TRBD1 (5 bases). This CDR3 contains 17 residues. Trimming removed 2 bases at V and 5 bases at J, with 21 bases between. The V gene's germline CDR1 is LGHDT and CDR2 YNNKEL (reference sequence). Written as DNA, the CDR3 is TGTGCCAGCAGCCAAACCGCTACGGGACCCACCACGACTGAAGCTTTCTTT. It translates to CASSQTATGPTTTEAFF.

This chain uses TRBV7-2 with TRBJ2-3, with D tentatively TRBD2 (5 bases). V was pared by 5 bases and J by 8 bases, with 20 bases between. The V gene's germline CDR1 is SGHTA and CDR2 FQGNSA. This CDR3 has 15 amino acids. Here the CDR3 reads CASSPNGGQLGTQYF. DNA for the CDR3: TGTGCCAGCAGCCCAAACGGCGGGCAGTTGGGTACGCAGTATTTT. The variable domain in full, completed from reference TRBV7-2 and TRBJ2-3, reads GAGVSQSPSNKVTEKGKDVELRCDPISGHTALYWYRQSLGQGLEFLIYFQGNSAPDKSGLPSDRFSAERTGGSVSTLTIQRTQQEDSAVYLCASSPNGGQLGTQYFGPGTRLTVL.

This clone was recorded once. This chain connects TRBV5-4 to TRBJ1-2, with TRBD1 identical over 8 bases. Trimming took 6 bases from V and 8 from J; bases not matched to a gene: 12. This CDR3 spans 14 amino acids. The germline V gene encodes CDR1 SGHNT and CDR2 YYREEE (reference sequence). DNA of the CDR3: TGTGCCAGCACCCCCAGACAGGGGACGGGCGGCTACACCTTC. Translated: CASTPRQGTGGYTF.

This clone was seen a single time. This sequence joins TRBV30 and TRBJ1-4; D gene unclear. Trimming took off 3 bases at V and 0 bases at J, with 11 bases between the two ends. Per germline, CDR1 GTSNPN and CDR2 SVGIG (reference sequence). The CDR3 consists of 15 residues. The CDR3 spells CAWRWFGSTNEKLFF. Written as DNA, the CDR3 is TGTGCCTGGAGGTGGTTTGGCTCAACTAATGAAAAACTGTTTTTT. The whole variable domain, filled in from reference TRBV30 and TRBJ1-4, reads SQTIHQWPATLVQPVGSPLSLECTVEGTSNPNLYWYRQAAGRGLQLLFYSVGIGQISSEVPQNLSASRPQDRQFILSSKKLLLSDSGFYLCAWRWFGSTNEKLFFGSGTQLSVL.

This chain's CDR3 is CASKSGGETQYF. The CDR3 DNA follows: TGTGCCAGCAAGTCGGGGGGTGAGACCCAGTACTTC. The chain carries TRBV28 and TRBJ2-5; 7 nucleotides align to TRBD2. In germline, CDR1 is MDHEN, CDR2 SYDVKM. This CDR3 is 12 amino acids long. Unmatched junction bases numbered 4, after V lost 7 bases and J lost 5 bases.

This chain uses TRBV4-3 with TRBJ1-3; D may be TRBD1 (5 bases). V shed 2 bases and J shed 4 bases, with 12 bases lying between them. Germline CDR1 and CDR2: LGHNA and YSLEER. The CDR3 has 15 residues. The CDR3 DNA sequence: TGCGCCAGCAGCCAATTACCGGGACCGGGAAACACCATATATTTT. The encoded protein is CASSQLPGPGNTIYF.

The rearrangement links TRBV27 to TRBJ2-3, with D perhaps matching TRBD2 (7 bases). The CDR3 has 17 amino acids. V was clipped by 4 bases and J by 4 bases, with 21 bases between them. Germline CDR1 MNHEY, CDR2 SMNVEV (reference sequence). CDR3 bases: TGTGCCAGCAGTTCCCCGACCGAGAAGGGGGGGCCAGATACGCAGTATTTT. Amino acid sequence: CASSSPTEKGGPDTQYF.

This chain links TRBV2 with TRBJ1-3; D possibly corresponds to TRBD1 (5 bases). In germline, CDR1 is SNHLY, CDR2 FYNNEI. This CDR3 spans 15 amino acids. Trimming removed 1 base at V and 2 bases at J, with 9 bases between. The CDR3 protein is CASSEGWGPGNTIYF. Here the CDR3 DNA reads TGTGCCAGCAGTGAAGGATGGGGACCTGGAAACACCATATATTTT.

The V gene is TRBV19, the J gene TRBJ1-1; D might be TRBD1 (6 bases). Germline V lookup: CDR1 LNHDA, CDR2 SQIVND (reference sequence). Trimming pared 3 bases from V and 5 bases from J, leaving 10 bases between. The CDR3 length is 13 residues. The DNA of the CDR3 is TGTGCCAGTAGTATTGGACAGAGGACTGAAGCTTTCTTT. This codes for CASSIGQRTEAFF.